Listed below are T cell receptor beta chains from one sample, sequenced in a study of blood T cell repertoires in COVID-19. Sequencing was performed with immunoSEQ multiplex PCR; in TCRdb, only in-frame clones are kept and a portion is missing. The table includes about 230,000 clones, about 91% detected once. Source material: PBMCs or T cells enriched from blood (not recorded which). These receptors were collected from a woman in her 40s with acute COVID-19. The CDR3 runs from the conserved cysteine through the conserved F or W. Each record gives: D gene, clone size, CDR3 length, J gene, V gene, CDR3 protein, CDR3 DNA. The D gene is left open where the match is weak. Size tells how often a clone was seen (once, few, many) or the class of an expanded clone, and some rows leave it out.

>TRBD1|NA|19|TRBJ1-3|TRBV7-9
CASSSYKMGQGLSGNTIYF
TGTGCCAGCAGCTCCTATAAAATGGGACAGGGTTTGTCTGGAAACACCATATATTTT
>NA|NA|15|TRBJ1-1|TRBV18
CASSERREMNTEAFF
TGTGCCAGCTCCGAGCGACGGGAGATGAACACTGAAGCTTTCTTT
>NA|NA|18|TRBJ1-3|TRBV4-2
CASSQVRGRQPSGNTIYF
TGTGCCAGCAGCCAAGTTCGTGGCAGGCAACCCTCTGGAAACACCATATATTTT
>TRBD2|NA|15|TRBJ2-1|TRBV19
CASTQAGGPYNEQFF
TGTGCCAGTACCCAAGCGGGAGGGCCGTACAATGAGCAGTTCTTC
>TRBD2|NA|14|TRBJ2-3|TRBV7-9
CASSPAGLGDTQYF
TGTGCCAGCAGCCCAGCAGGACTAGGGGATACGCAGTATTTT
>TRBD1|NA|13|TRBJ2-4|TRBV6-5
CASSRTGGDIQYF
TGTGCCAGCAGCCGCACAGGGGGAGACATTCAGTACTTC
>NA|NA|16|TRBJ1-1|TRBV7-2
CASSLERRARVPEAFF
TGTGCCAGCAGCTTAGAACGCAGGGCAAGAGTCCCCGAAGCTTTCTTT
>TRBD1|NA|14|TRBJ2-7|TRBV18
CASSPRDSTYEQYF
TGTGCCAGCTCACCCCGGGACAGCACCTACGAGCAGTACTTC
>TRBD1|NA|16|TRBJ1-3|TRBV10-3
CAISANRGGTGNTIYF
TGTGCCATCAGTGCGAACAGGGGAGGTACTGGAAACACCATATATTTT
>TRBD1|NA|15|TRBJ1-2|TRBV7-8
CASSSDRGGNYGYTF
TGTGCCAGCAGCTCAGACAGGGGGGGGAACTATGGCTACACCTTC
>TRBD1|NA|15|TRBJ2-1|TRBV19
CASSIRQGAVNEQFF
TGTGCCAGTAGTATTCGGCAGGGGGCGGTCAATGAGCAGTTCTTC
>NA|once|13|TRBJ1-1|TRBV5-4
CASSPREGYEAFF
TGTGCCAGCAGCCCCAGGGAGGGTTATGAAGCTTTCTTT
>NA|NA|14|TRBJ2-1|TRBV13
CASSPYRSVDEQFF
TGTGCCAGCAGCCCCTACAGGTCTGTAGATGAGCAGTTCTTC
>NA|NA|16|TRBJ1-5|TRBV27
CASTQRRGGGNQPQHF
TGTGCCAGCACCCAAAGGCGGGGGGGCGGCAATCAGCCCCAGCATTTT
>NA|NA|15|TRBJ2-3|TRBV10-3
CAISESSNYPDTQYF
TGTGCCATCAGTGAGTCGAGCAACTACCCAGATACGCAGTATTTT
>TRBD2|NA|15|TRBJ2-5|TRBV19
CASSIAGGPQETQYF
TGTGCCAGTAGTATCGCGGGAGGGCCGCAAGAGACCCAGTACTTC
>NA|NA|12|TRBJ2-3|TRBV2
CASSANTDTQYF
TGTGCCAGCAGTGCTAACACAGATACGCAGTATTTT
>TRBD2|NA|16|TRBJ2-2|TRBV10-1
CASSLGLAANTGELFF
TGCGCCAGCAGCCTAGGGCTAGCGGCAAACACCGGGGAGCTGTTTTTT
>NA|few|15|TRBJ2-2|TRBV2
CASSEVWGPTGELFF
TGTGCCAGCAGTGAAGTATGGGGGCCCACCGGGGAGCTGTTTTTT
>NA|NA|13|TRBJ2-2|TRBV7-2
CASSSRRGRELFF
TGTGCCAGCAGCTCCAGGCGGGGGCGGGAGCTGTTTTTT
>TRBD1|NA|15|TRBJ1-5|TRBV9
CASSPRAGGNQPQHF
TGTGCCAGCAGCCCCCGGGCAGGGGGGAATCAGCCCCAGCATTTT
>NA|NA|16|TRBJ2-4|TRBV2
CASSAIGQTIRNIQYF
TGTGCCAGCAGTGCAATTGGACAGACCATTAGAAACATTCAGTACTTC
>NA|NA|17|TRBJ2-2|TRBV5-4
CASSLGGGAGSTGELFF
TGTGCCAGCAGCTTGGGAGGGGGGGCCGGTAGTACCGGGGAGCTGTTTTTT
>NA|NA|14|TRBJ1-2|TRBV19
CASSAGGDFYGYTF
TGTGCCAGTAGTGCCGGGGGGGACTTTTATGGCTACACCTTC
>TRBD1|NA|16|TRBJ2-3|TRBV7-2
CASSARQGVGTDTQYF
TGTGCCAGCAGCGCCAGACAGGGGGTAGGCACAGATACGCAGTATTTT
>NA|NA|13|TRBJ1-1|TRBV6-5
CASSYAIRTEAFF
TGTGCCAGCAGTTACGCCATCCGGACTGAAGCTTTCTTT
>TRBD1|NA|13|TRBJ1-1|TRBV12-5
CASSSDRGRIAFF
TGTGCTAGTTCGAGCGACAGGGGCAGGATAGCTTTCTTT
>TRBD1|NA|15|TRBJ1-2|TRBV11-2
CASSLLRQGFYGYTF
TGTGCCAGCAGCTTGCTAAGACAGGGGTTCTATGGCTACACCTTC
>NA|NA|16|TRBJ1-2|TRBV6-6
CASSYTWDTSSYGYTF
TGTGCCAGCAGTTACACCTGGGACACCTCCTCCTATGGCTACACCTTC
>NA|NA|15|TRBJ1-5|TRBV3-1/TRBV3-2
CASSQMTGNHQPQHF
TGTGCCAGCAGCCAGATGACAGGAAACCATCAGCCCCAGCATTTT
>TRBD1|NA|14|TRBJ1-2|TRBV15
CATSRAEGAAGYTF
TGTGCCACCAGCAGAGCTGAGGGGGCGGCCGGCTACACCTTC
>NA|NA|18|TRBJ1-6|TRBV7-8
CASSLIAGLSSYNSPLHF
TGTGCCAGCAGCTTAATAGCAGGGTTGAGCTCCTATAATTCACCCCTCCACTTT
>TRBD1|NA|14|TRBJ1-5|TRBV29-1
CSVVGTGPHQPQHF
TGCAGCGTTGTCGGGACAGGGCCTCATCAGCCCCAGCATTTT
>NA|NA|13|TRBJ2-1|TRBV2
CASRLFGGGEQFF
TGTGCCAGCAGACTGTTCGGCGGCGGCGAGCAGTTCTTC
>NA|NA|19|TRBJ1-2|TRBV3-1/TRBV3-2
CASSQDSWQSEIPNYGYTF
TGTGCCAGCAGCCAAGATTCGTGGCAGTCAGAAATCCCGAACTATGGCTACACCTTC
>TRBD1|NA|14|TRBJ2-7|TRBV5-1
CASSFGTGIGEQYF
TGCGCCAGCAGCTTCGGGACAGGGATCGGCGAGCAGTACTTC
>TRBD2|NA|18|TRBJ2-1|TRBV10-1
CASSAGLAGGSPYNEQFF
TGCGCCAGCAGCGCGGGACTAGCGGGAGGGTCCCCCTACAATGAGCAGTTCTTC
>TRBD1|NA|16|TRBJ1-4|TRBV5-4
CASSLVPGTGYEKLFF
TGTGCCAGCAGCTTGGTCCCCGGGACAGGGTATGAAAAACTGTTTTTT
>NA|NA|14|TRBJ1-1|TRBV7-9
CASSAQGMNTEAFF
TGTGCCAGCAGTGCACAGGGAATGAACACTGAAGCTTTCTTT
>NA|NA|15|TRBJ1-3|TRBV5-6
CASSLGRNSGNTIYF
TGTGCCAGCAGCTTGGGGAGGAACTCTGGAAACACCATATATTTT
>NA|NA|16|TRBJ1-2|TRBV30
CAWRALGREANYGYTF
TGTGCCTGGAGAGCTCTGGGGAGGGAAGCTAACTATGGCTACACCTTC
>TRBD1|NA|15|TRBJ1-5|TRBV18
CASSQSGTGDQPQHF
TGTGCCAGCTCTCAATCCGGGACAGGGGATCAGCCCCAGCATTTT
>NA|NA|14|TRBJ2-2|TRBV7-2
CASSRDRAGGELFF
TGTGCCAGCAGCAGGGACAGAGCGGGCGGGGAGCTGTTTTTT
>NA|NA|14|TRBJ1-6|TRBV3-1/TRBV3-2
CASSQEGRKSPLHF
TGTGCCAGCAGCCAAGAGGGGCGAAAGTCACCCCTCCACTTT
>NA|NA|15|TRBJ2-2|TRBV27
CASSLRGRSGGELFF
TGTGCCAGCAGTTTAAGAGGGAGGTCGGGCGGGGAGCTGTTTTTT